This is a list of T cell receptor beta chains from one sample in a study of blood T cell repertoires in COVID-19. Some clones are missing from TCRdb's copy, which holds only in-frame ones; the method was immunoSEQ multiplex PCR. The sample yields over 70,000 clones, approximately 88% seen once. Sequences were obtained from peripheral blood. The receptors here all came from an elderly woman with acute or convalescent COVID-19. Both conserved end residues are part of each CDR3. The order of the fields is clone size, V gene, D gene, CDR3 length, J gene, CDR3 DNA, CDR3 protein. D genes are given only for firm matches. The listing skips clone size in some rows; elsewhere it reads once, few, many or a size class.

>NA|TRBV12-5|NA|13|TRBJ1-2
TGTGCTAGTGGTTTTTCGACAGACTATGGCTACACCTTC
CASGFSTDYGYTF
>NA|TRBV9|NA|15|TRBJ2-2
TGTGCCAGCAGCGTAGTGGGGGCGAAAACCGGGGAGCTGTTTTTT
CASSVVGAKTGELFF
>NA|TRBV5-1|NA|16|TRBJ1-6
TGCGCCAGCAGCTTGGGGGCGCGCTCCTATAATTCACCCCTCCACTTT
CASSLGARSYNSPLHF
>NA|TRBV4-1|NA|13|TRBJ2-7
TGCGCCAGCAGCCAAGCTCAACATTACGAGCAGTACTTC
CASSQAQHYEQYF
>NA|TRBV11-2|NA|17|TRBJ2-2
TGTGCCAGCAGCTTAGGGTCGGGGACTGCACTCACCGGGGAGCTGTTTTTT
CASSLGSGTALTGELFF
>NA|TRBV3-1/TRBV3-2|NA|12|TRBJ1-1
TGTGCCAGCAGCCAATTACGAGGGGAAGCTTTCTTT
CASSQLRGEAFF
>NA|TRBV30|TRBD1|16|TRBJ2-1
TGTGCCTGGAGTGTTCAACAGGGGGATGCCTACAATGAGCAGTTCTTC
CAWSVQQGDAYNEQFF
>once|TRBV27|NA|14|TRBJ1-1
TGTGCCAGCAGGGGACTCCAGGGGAACACTGAAGCTTTCTTT
CASRGLQGNTEAFF
>NA|TRBV5-6|NA|16|TRBJ2-6
TGTGCCAGCAGCTTATCCCCCGTGTCTGGGGCCAACGTCCTGACTTTC
CASSLSPVSGANVLTF
>NA|TRBV6-5|NA|12|TRBJ1-1
TGTGCCAGCACTACTTCGGCCGGGATGGCTTTCTTT
CASTTSAGMAFF
>NA|TRBV5-5|TRBD2|13|TRBJ2-1
TGTGCCAGCAGCCCACTTCGGGGGGGTGAGCAGTTCTTC
CASSPLRGGEQFF
>NA|TRBV18|NA|14|TRBJ2-2
TGTGCCAGCTCCTATTCCGACAGCACCGGGGAGCTGTTTTTT
CASSYSDSTGELFF
>NA|TRBV7-8|NA|15|TRBJ1-1
TGTGCCAGCAGCTTAGCTCCCAGGGTTAACACTGAAGCTTTCTTT
CASSLAPRVNTEAFF
>NA|TRBV9|NA|17|TRBJ2-3
TGTGCCAGCAGCGTAGAAGCCTACGGAGGGCCTACAGATACGCAGTATTTT
CASSVEAYGGPTDTQYF
>few|TRBV29-1|TRBD1|15|TRBJ2-5
TGCAGCGTTGTAACAACCGGGACAGCCAAAGAGACCCAGTACTTC
CSVVTTGTAKETQYF
>NA|TRBV19|TRBD1|14|TRBJ2-7
TGTGCCAGTAGTGTCAACAGGGGCGGGTACGAGCAGTACTTC
CASSVNRGGYEQYF
>NA|TRBV5-4|NA|16|TRBJ2-6
TGTGCCAGCAGCTTGGCCGCGGGGTGGGGGGCCAACGTCCTGACTTTC
CASSLAAGWGANVLTF
>once|TRBV7-2|NA|14|TRBJ2-5
TGTGCCAGCAGCTTAGTCAGGGTTCGAGAGACCCAGTACTTC
CASSLVRVRETQYF
>NA|TRBV9|NA|15|TRBJ2-2
TGTGCCAGCAGCCCGGTAGCGGCACTCACCGGGGAGCTGTTTTTT
CASSPVAALTGELFF
>NA|TRBV4-1|NA|13|TRBJ2-7
TGCGCCAGCAGCCAGGGGTTCGGGGGCGAGCAGTACTTC
CASSQGFGGEQYF
>NA|TRBV5-4|TRBD2|17|TRBJ2-2
TGTGCCAGCAGCTCGTGGACTAGCCGGAGAGGGACCGGGGAGCTGTTTTTT
CASSSWTSRRGTGELFF
>NA|TRBV25-1|NA|14|TRBJ1-1
TGTGCCAGCATGAGGGCCAGTGGGAACACTGAAGCTTTCTTT
CASMRASGNTEAFF
>once|TRBV7-9|TRBD2|18|TRBJ2-1
TGTGCCAGCAGCTTAGCACGGTTCGCGGGAGGTTCCTACAATGAGCAGTTCTTC
CASSLARFAGGSYNEQFF
>NA|TRBV2|TRBD2|16|TRBJ2-5
TGTGCCAGCAGTGAAAATAGAGCGGGGGGGCGAGAGACCCAGTACTTC
CASSENRAGGRETQYF
>NA|TRBV7-8|TRBD1|16|TRBJ1-2
TGTGCCAGCAGCTCCGACAGGGGGCGCAGGGGCTATGGCTACACCTTC
CASSSDRGRRGYGYTF
>NA|TRBV7-6|NA|16|TRBJ1-1
TGTGCCAGCAGCCCGTTGGGGGGGGGAGATAACGCTGAAGCTTTCTTT
CASSPLGGGDNAEAFF
>NA|TRBV11-2|TRBD2|17|TRBJ2-3
TGTGCCAGCAGACGACTAGCGGGAGCGATCGACCTAGATACGCAGTATTTT
CASRRLAGAIDLDTQYF
>NA|TRBV5-6|NA|13|TRBJ2-5
TGTGCCAGCGGCTCTGTCTCTCGGGAGACCCAGTACTTC
CASGSVSRETQYF